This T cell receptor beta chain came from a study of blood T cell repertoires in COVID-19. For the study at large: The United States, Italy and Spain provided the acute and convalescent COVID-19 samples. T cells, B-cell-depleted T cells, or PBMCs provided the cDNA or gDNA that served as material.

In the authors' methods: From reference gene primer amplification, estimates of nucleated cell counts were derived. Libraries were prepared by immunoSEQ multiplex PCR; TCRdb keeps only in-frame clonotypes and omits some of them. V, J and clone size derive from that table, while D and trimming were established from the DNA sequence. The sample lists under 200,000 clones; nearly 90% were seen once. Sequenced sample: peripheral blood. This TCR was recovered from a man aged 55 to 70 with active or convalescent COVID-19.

CDR3 residues: CASSPEAQGYGYTF. The CDR3 region has the DNA TGTGCCAGCTCACCAGAGGCACAGGGTTATGGCTACACCTTC. V gene TRBV18 combines with J gene TRBJ1-2, with TRBD1 as a possible D gene (6 bases). CDR1 is KGHSH, CDR2 LQKENI, per germline. Trimming took off 2 bases at V and 5 bases at J, with 12 bases between the two ends. This CDR3 region has 14 residues. Supplemented by reference TRBV18 and TRBJ1-2, the full variable domain reads NAGVMQNPRHLVRRRGQEARLRCSPMKGHSHVYWYRQLPEEGLKFMVYLQKENIIDESGMPKERFSAEFPKEGPSILRIQQVVRGDSAAYFCASSPEAQGYGYTFGSGTRLTVV.